These 13 T cell receptor beta chains came from one sample sequenced in a study of T-cell reconstitution after alpha-beta-depleted transplantation in children. Unique molecular identifiers tagged the TCRbeta library. TCRdb called the PCR reads again in MiXCR, with one record for every CDR3 protein. Among hundreds of thousands of distinct CDR3 sequences listed, approximately 17% were seen once. This specimen was PBMCs, mostly from graft donor cells, taken 360 days after TCRalphabeta/CD19-depleted stem cell transplant. The receptors originated from a male patient under 10 years old who had a stem cell transplant for acute lymphoblastic leukemia, so the T cells may come from the graft donor.

This clonotype has a handful of counts. The CDR3 sequence: CASSLGVLEPGYTF. Here the CDR3 DNA reads TGTGCCAGCAGCTTGGGAGTCCTGGAGCCCGGCTACACCTTC. This chain connects TRBV5-5 to TRBJ1-2; the D is unclear. CDR1 and CDR2 from the germline V gene are SGHKS and YYEKEE (reference sequence). V was trimmed by 0 bases and J by 8 bases, leaving 14 bases between them. The CDR3 has 14 amino acids.

This clonotype was counted a few times. This rearrangement joins TRBV7-9 to TRBJ2-4, with 7 bases lining up with TRBD1. The CDR3 sequence is 17 residues long. The V gene end was trimmed by 5 bases and the J gene end by 1 base; junction bases not matched to a gene: 11. Germline V gives CDR1 SEHNR, CDR2 FQNEAQ (reference sequence). This CDR3 is CASSIEGPTGAKNIQYF. DNA for the CDR3: TGTGCCAGCAGCATAGAAGGGCCGACAGGGGCCAAAAACATTCAGTACTTC.

V gene TRBV7-9 combines with J gene TRBJ2-7, with a possible D match to TRBD2 (5 bases). Trimming took 5 bases from V and 5 from J, leaving 13 bases between them. CDR3 length: 13 residues. The germline CDR1 and CDR2 sequences are SEHNR and FQNEAQ (reference sequence). The CDR3 DNA reads as TGTGCCAGCAGCGCCGTGGGGAGCGACGAGCAGTACTTC. Its protein is CASSAVGSDEQYF.

Only a few counts were recorded for this clonotype. The chain carries TRBV10-3 and TRBJ2-5; the D is unclear. The CDR3 has 13 residues. V dropped 2 bases and J dropped 1 base, with 5 bases sitting between them. Germline V gives CDR1 ENHRY, CDR2 SYGVKD. CDR3 sequence reads: CAISEAGQETQYF. CDR3 DNA: TGTGCCATCAGTGAGGCAGGCCAAGAGACCCAGTACTTC.

This rearrangement joins TRBV5-5 to TRBJ2-5, with D hard to call. Between the trimmed V and J ends, which lost 3 bases and 5 bases, there was a span of 17 bases. CDR3 length: 15 residues. The V gene's germline CDR1 is SGHKS and CDR2 YYEKEE (reference sequence). Here the CDR3 reads CASSSVPSRWETQYF. The CDR3 nucleotides read TGTGCCAGCAGCTCCGTCCCCTCACGGTGGGAGACCCAGTACTTC.

This clonotype has more than one count but fewer than ten. This chain joins TRBV20-1 and TRBJ2-2; D possibly uses TRBD1 or TRBD2 (5 bases each). The germline CDR1 and CDR2 sequences are DFQATT and SNEGSKA (reference sequence). The CDR3 contains 13 residues. V dropped 5 bases and J dropped 7 bases, with 14 bases sitting between them. The CDR3 protein is CSAPRDVHGELFF. CDR3 nucleotide sequence: TGCAGTGCTCCCCGGGACGTACACGGGGAGCTGTTTTTT.

This clonotype was picked up a small number of times. The chain carries TRBV5-6 and TRBJ2-2, with 9 bases fitting TRBD2. The CDR3 totals 19 residues. Germline-derived CDR1 and CDR2 are SGHDT and YYEEEE. V gave up 1 base and J gave up 0 bases; unmatched junction bases: 10. The CDR3 DNA reads as TGTGCCAGCAGCTTGAAGTTACTAGCGGGTCGAACGAACACCGGGGAGCTGTTTTTT. Protein product: CASSLKLLAGRTNTGELFF.

Only a few counts were recorded for this clonotype. The J gene is TRBJ2-5, the V gene TRBV3-1; possibly TRBD2 for D (6 bases). Germline V gives CDR1 LGHDT, CDR2 YNNKEL (reference sequence). The CDR3 has 18 amino acids. Trimming removed 0 bases at V and 4 bases at J, with 21 bases between. CDR3 nucleotides: TGTGCCAGCAGCCAAGATTGGCGGGGCTACACGGCTACAGAGACCCAGTACTTC. It encodes CASSQDWRGYTATETQYF.

This clonotype was found a few times. The V and J genes are TRBV11-1 and TRBJ2-2; D is possibly TRBD2 (5 bases). Trimming shortened V by 6 bases and J by 7 bases, and 15 bases separated the two germline ends. CDR1 is SGHAT, CDR2 FQDESV, per germline (reference sequence). The length of the CDR3 is 14 residues. The CDR3 nucleotides read TGTGCCAGCAGAAAGAAACGGGGTGACGGGGAGCTGTTTTTT. Its translation: CASRKKRGDGELFF.

This clonotype was counted a few times. The gene calls are TRBV29-1 and TRBJ2-2, with 7 bases aligning to TRBD1. Germline V lookup: CDR1 SQVTM, CDR2 ANQGSEA. V gave up 7 bases and J gave up 5 bases; unmatched junction bases: 7. The CDR3 is 13 residues long. The CDR3 coding sequence is TGCAGCGGTGGGACAGCTAGAACCGGGGAGCTGTTTTTT. Translation: CSGGTARTGELFF.

This clonotype was detected many times. The V call is TRBV28, the J call TRBJ2-3; D is unresolved. V was shortened by 4 bases and J by 4 bases, with 6 bases between the two germline ends. The CDR3 spans 12 residues. Looked up from germline, CDR1 is MDHEN and CDR2 is SYDVKM. The CDR3 nucleotides are TGTGCCAGCAGTTCGACGGCAGATACGCAGTATTTT. Protein product: CASSSTADTQYF.

This clonotype was counted a few times. The genes are TRBV30 and TRBJ1-5; D remains unclear. V gave up 2 bases and J gave up 7 bases, with 12 bases separating them. The CDR3 covers 13 residues. Germline values: CDR1 GTSNPN, CDR2 SVGIG (reference sequence). CDR3 region: CAWSLGRQQPQHF. The CDR3 DNA sequence: TGTGCCTGGAGTCTCGGGAGGCAGCAGCCCCAGCATTTT.

V and J are TRBV29-1 and TRBJ1-2, with D possibly matching TRBD1 (5 bases). The germline V gene encodes CDR1 SQVTM and CDR2 ANQGSEA. This CDR3 spans 13 amino acids. Trimming left V 4 bases short and J 1 base short, with 10 bases between. CDR3 in amino acids: CSVGFGGNYGYTF. Written as DNA, the CDR3 is TGCAGCGTTGGGTTCGGGGGTAACTATGGCTACACCTTC.